A selection of T cell receptor beta chains follows, all from one sample in a study of CD8 T cells in ankylosing spondylitis. MiXCR, run by TCRdb on the 5' RACE reads, gives a single entry per CDR3 protein. The table includes 36,000 or so distinct CDR3 sequences, approximately 5.9% detected once. The sequenced sample was blood, either unsorted or a sorted T cell fraction (not recorded which). These receptors all stem from a male donor with ankylosing spondylitis or in good health (not recorded which). Both conserved end residues are part of each CDR3. The order of the fields is CDR3 length, V gene, J gene, D gene, clone size, CDR3 DNA, CDR3 protein. The D gene is left open where the match is weak. Part of the rows lack a size; the others show once, few, many or a class for expanded clones.

length: 14; V: TRBV24-1; J: TRBJ2-1; D: .; size: medium-sized; DNA: TGTGCCACTAATACCGGGGACGGATACAATGAGCAGTTCTTC; CDR3: CATNTGDGYNEQFF
length: 15; V: TRBV20-1; J: TRBJ2-7; D: TRBD1; size: many; DNA: TGCAGTGCGCAAGCCCCGGGACAGGGGGCTGGCGAGCAGTACTTC; CDR3: CSAQAPGQGAGEQYF
length: 14; V: TRBV11-2; J: TRBJ2-6; D: .; size: many; DNA: TGTGCCAGCAGCTTATTGTTAGGGGCCAACGTCCTGACTTTC; CDR3: CASSLLLGANVLTF
length: 13; V: TRBV28; J: TRBJ2-1; D: .; size: many; DNA: TGTGCCAGCAGTTTATTAACAGGGATTGAGCAGTTCTTC; CDR3: CASSLLTGIEQFF
length: 14; V: TRBV7-9; J: TRBJ1-1; D: .; size: many; DNA: TGTGCCAGCAGCAGCTTTTCCGAGGCGACTGAAGCTTTCTTT; CDR3: CASSSFSEATEAFF
length: 15; V: TRBV4-3; J: TRBJ1-4; D: .; size: .; DNA: TGCGCCAGCAGCCTTGGGGAGCGTGATAATGAAGAACTGTTTTTT; CDR3: CASSLGERDNEELFF
length: 14; V: TRBV24-1; J: TRBJ1-2; D: .; size: many; DNA: TGTGCCACCAGTGATTTCCCAGGGTCACGAGGCTACACCTTC; CDR3: CATSDFPGSRGYTF
length: 18; V: TRBV24-1; J: TRBJ1-5; D: TRBD1; size: many; DNA: TGTGCCACCAGTCACGGACAGGGAAGACGGGGGCGAAATCAGCCCCAGCATTTT; CDR3: CATSHGQGRRGRNQPQHF
length: 18; V: TRBV6-2/TRBV6-3; J: TRBJ2-7; D: TRBD2; size: many; DNA: TGTGCCAGCAGTTACCGAAGCGGGGGGCCAAAGGTTCCTTACGAGCAGTACTTC; CDR3: CASSYRSGGPKVPYEQYF
length: 14; V: TRBV2; J: TRBJ2-7; D: .; size: many; DNA: TGTGCCAGCAGTGTCGTACGTAACTCCTACGAGCAGTACTTC; CDR3: CASSVVRNSYEQYF
length: 14; V: TRBV5-1; J: TRBJ2-3; D: .; size: .; DNA: TGCGCCAGCAGCTTTGAAGGGTACACAGATACGCAGTATTTT; CDR3: CASSFEGYTDTQYF
length: 15; V: TRBV3-1; J: TRBJ2-7; D: .; size: many; DNA: TGTGCCAGCAGCCAGTTTACCGGGGCGACCTACGAGCAGTACTTC; CDR3: CASSQFTGATYEQYF
length: 13; V: TRBV7-2; J: TRBJ1-1; D: .; size: many; DNA: TGTGCCAGCAGCTTAGCGGGCAGAGCTGAAGCTTTCTTT; CDR3: CASSLAGRAEAFF
length: 14; V: TRBV5-1; J: TRBJ2-7; D: .; size: many; DNA: TGCGCCAGCAGCTCGGGGCTACGAGCCTACGAGCAGTACTTC; CDR3: CASSSGLRAYEQYF
length: 14; V: TRBV5-1; J: TRBJ2-5; D: .; size: many; DNA: TGCGCCAGCAGCTTGGTTCCAGGGCAAGAGACCCAGTACTTC; CDR3: CASSLVPGQETQYF
length: 15; V: TRBV7-9; J: TRBJ2-3; D: .; size: many; DNA: TGTGCCAGCAGCTACCGGGACGGACCTGCAGATACGCAGTATTTT; CDR3: CASSYRDGPADTQYF
length: 16; V: TRBV6-1; J: TRBJ1-2; D: .; size: many; DNA: TGTGCCAGCAGTGAAATTCCGGAGGGAGGAAGCTATGGCTACACCTTC; CDR3: CASSEIPEGGSYGYTF
length: 16; V: TRBV5-4; J: TRBJ2-1; D: .; size: many; DNA: TGTGCCAGCAGCTTGGATACGCGGAGAGGTTACAATGAGCAGTTCTTC; CDR3: CASSLDTRRGYNEQFF
length: 15; V: TRBV28; J: TRBJ1-5; D: .; size: many; DNA: TGTGCCAGCAGCTCGACCCCCTATAGCAATCAGCCCCAGCATTTT; CDR3: CASSSTPYSNQPQHF
length: 14; V: TRBV13; J: TRBJ2-3; D: .; size: many; DNA: TGTGCCAGCAGCTTGGAGCGAAGCACAGATACGCAGTATTTT; CDR3: CASSLERSTDTQYF
length: 13; V: TRBV25-1; J: TRBJ1-4; D: .; size: .; DNA: TGTGCCAGCAGTGAATATCAAGGTGAAAAACTGTTTTTT; CDR3: CASSEYQGEKLFF
length: 14; V: TRBV6-1; J: TRBJ1-4; D: TRBD1; size: many; DNA: TGTGCCAGCAGCGCAGGACAGGGAAATGAAAAACTGTTTTTT; CDR3: CASSAGQGNEKLFF
length: 13; V: TRBV5-1; J: TRBJ2-4; D: TRBD2; size: many; DNA: TGCGCCAGCAGCGCAGTGGGGGGGATCATTCAGTACTTC; CDR3: CASSAVGGIIQYF
length: 13; V: TRBV25-1; J: TRBJ2-4; D: .; size: many; DNA: TGTGCCACCAGGGGGGTAGCCAAAAACATTCAGTACTTC; CDR3: CATRGVAKNIQYF
length: 14; V: TRBV18; J: TRBJ2-6; D: .; size: many; DNA: TGTGCCAGCTCACCAGGGGCCGGGGCCAACGTCCTGACTTTC; CDR3: CASSPGAGANVLTF
length: 16; V: TRBV5-1; J: TRBJ1-2; D: .; size: many; DNA: TGCGCCAGCAGCTTGGGCGGGGGCCAACCTAACTATGGCTACACCTTC; CDR3: CASSLGGGQPNYGYTF
length: 13; V: TRBV3-1; J: TRBJ1-5; D: .; size: medium-sized; DNA: TGTGCCAGCAGCCAAGAAGAGGATCAGCCCCAGCATTTT; CDR3: CASSQEEDQPQHF
length: 14; V: TRBV9; J: TRBJ1-1; D: .; size: many; DNA: TGTGCCAGCAGCGTAGGGCCAGGGAACACTGAAGCTTTCTTT; CDR3: CASSVGPGNTEAFF